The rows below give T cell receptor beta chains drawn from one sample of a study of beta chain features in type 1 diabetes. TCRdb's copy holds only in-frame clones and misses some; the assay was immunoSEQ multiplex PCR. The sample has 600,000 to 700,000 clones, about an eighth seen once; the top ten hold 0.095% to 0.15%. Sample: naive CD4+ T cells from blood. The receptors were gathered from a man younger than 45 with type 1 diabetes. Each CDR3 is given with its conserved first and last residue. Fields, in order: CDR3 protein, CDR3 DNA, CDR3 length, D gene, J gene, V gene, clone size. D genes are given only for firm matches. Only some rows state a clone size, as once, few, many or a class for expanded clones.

CASSQLRDGRHSGQPQHF,TGCGCCAGCAGTCAACTCCGGGACGGCCGGCATTCGGGTCAGCCCCAGCATTTT,18,-,TRBJ1-5,TRBV23-1,few
CASSLKGADTQYF,TGTGCCAGCAGCTTGAAGGGGGCAGATACGCAGTATTTT,13,-,TRBJ2-3,TRBV5-6,few
CASSPRVGTEAFF,TGTGCCAGCAGCCCCAGGGTGGGGACTGAAGCTTTCTTT,13,-,TRBJ1-1,TRBV13,-
CASRIMGDEQFF,TGTGCCAGCAGGATTATGGGCGATGAGCAGTTCTTC,12,-,TRBJ2-1,TRBV2,-
CASSRDPAETQYF,TGTGCCAGCAGCAGGGACCCAGCTGAGACCCAGTACTTC,13,-,TRBJ2-5,TRBV6-6,-
CASRTGTGNEQYF,TGTGCCAGCAGAACTGGGACAGGGAACGAGCAGTACTTC,13,TRBD1,TRBJ2-7,TRBV5-4,few
CASSTRTDANVLTF,TGTGCCAGCAGCACTCGGACAGATGCCAACGTCCTGACTTTC,14,-,TRBJ2-6,TRBV5-4,-
CASSGGGNQETQYF,TGTGCCAGCTCCGGAGGGGGGAACCAAGAGACCCAGTACTTC,14,-,TRBJ2-5,TRBV18,few
CASSLAHLGAYEQYF,TGCGCCAGCAGCTTGGCGCACCTTGGAGCCTACGAGCAGTACTTC,15,-,TRBJ2-7,TRBV5-1,few
CASSLTGGNTEAFF,TGTGCCAGCTCACTGACGGGCGGAAACACTGAAGCTTTCTTT,14,-,TRBJ1-1,TRBV18,few
CASSGQGLETQYF,TGTGCCAGCAGCGGACAGGGACTGGAGACCCAGTACTTC,13,TRBD1,TRBJ2-5,TRBV28,-
CASSSNRAGNTIYF,TGTGCCAGCAGCTCAAACAGGGCTGGAAACACCATATATTTT,14,-,TRBJ1-3,TRBV5-4,-
CASSNRYGYTF,TGTGCCAGTAGTAACCGGTATGGCTACACCTTC,11,-,TRBJ1-2,TRBV19,-
CASSAGTATNTGELFF,TGTGCCAGCAGCGCCGGGACAGCCACGAACACCGGGGAGCTGTTTTTT,16,TRBD1,TRBJ2-2,TRBV9,few
CSVEVEEARVFF,TGCAGCGTTGAAGTTGAGGAGGCTAGGGTGTTTTTT,12,-,TRBJ1-4,TRBV29-1,few
CASSLARYRAFYNEQFF,TGTGCCAGCAGCTTAGCGCGGTATCGGGCCTTCTACAATGAGCAGTTCTTC,17,-,TRBJ2-1,TRBV7-6,-
CASSLGDSLSNQPQHF,TGCGCCAGCAGCTTGGGGGACAGTCTTAGCAATCAGCCCCAGCATTTT,16,TRBD1,TRBJ1-5,TRBV5-1,-
CASSLVGPNTEAFF,TGCGCCAGCAGCTTGGTCGGACCGAACACTGAAGCTTTCTTT,14,-,TRBJ1-1,TRBV5-1,-
CTSSRLLEETQYF,TGCACCAGCAGCCGTTTGCTTGAAGAGACCCAGTACTTC,13,-,TRBJ2-5,TRBV1,-
CASSLGGGAYEQYF,TGTGCCAGCAGCTTAGGTGGCGGTGCCTACGAGCAGTACTTC,14,-,TRBJ2-7,TRBV7-2,-
CASSLFTGTTYGYTF,TGTGCCAGCAGCTTATTCACCGGGACAACCTATGGCTACACCTTC,15,-,TRBJ1-2,TRBV7-2,-
CSVEGPGGSYNEQFF,TGCAGCGTTGAAGGCCCAGGGGGCTCCTACAATGAGCAGTTCTTC,15,TRBD1,TRBJ2-1,TRBV29-1,few
CASSVQGRDTQYF,TGTGCCAGCAGCGTACAAGGGCGGGATACGCAGTATTTT,13,-,TRBJ2-3,TRBV9,few
CASSFAGPQETQYF,TGTGCCAGCAGTTTCGCGGGGCCCCAAGAGACCCAGTACTTC,14,-,TRBJ2-5,TRBV27,-
CASSFYLEANSPLHF,TGTGCCAGCAGCTTTTATCTGGAAGCTAATTCACCCCTCCACTTT,15,-,TRBJ1-6,TRBV7-9,-
CAWSISGTGGGQPQHF,TGTGCCTGGAGTATATCCGGGACAGGGGGCGGTCAGCCCCAGCATTTT,16,TRBD1,TRBJ1-5,TRBV30,few